One and the same sample provided the 21 T cell receptor beta chains below, sequenced in a study of cytomegalovirus exposure and HLA in healthy donors. Vbeta (60) and Jbeta (13) primers were used in the PCR. TCRdb keeps only in-frame clones here, not all; method: immunoSEQ multiplex PCR. The sample includes 95,000 to 150,000 clones, over 65% of them seen just once. The sample consisted of PBMCs. All receptors derive from a woman aged 25 to 39 in good health and CMV-seropositive.

V usage is TRBV6-6 and J usage is TRBJ1-1; D is uncertain. Germline loops: CDR1 MNHNY, CDR2 SVGAGI (reference sequence). The CDR3 is 12 amino acids. The V and J ends lost 10 bases and 3 bases respectively, with 12 bases between them. The CDR3 reads CATSGGHTEAFF. The CDR3 region has the DNA TGTGCCACCTCAGGAGGGCACACTGAAGCTTTCTTT.

This chain connects TRBV5-1 to TRBJ2-3; D unclear. The germline V and J ends were trimmed by 0 bases and 1 base, with 3 bases remaining between them. The length of the CDR3 is 13 residues. The germline CDR1 and CDR2 sequences are SGHRS and YFSETQ. The CDR3 coding sequence is TGCGCCAGCAGCTTGGGCGGCACAGATACGCAGTATTTT. It specifies CASSLGGTDTQYF.

J is TRBJ2-5 and V is TRBV12-5; D not resolved. The assigned J gene may be wrong: the sequence end matches TRBJ2-7 better. Germline CDR1 reads LGHNT; CDR2 reads FRNRAP. The CDR3 is made up of 10 amino acids. In DNA, the CDR3 is TGTGCTAGTGGTTTGAGCGAGCAGTACTTC. Amino acid sequence: CASGLSEQYF.

This clone was picked up one time. The gene calls are TRBV5-6 and TRBJ1-2; 8 bases match TRBD1. Germline CDR1 reads SGHDT; CDR2 reads YYEEEE. J was trimmed by 3 bases and V by 0 bases; bases with no gene match: 10. This CDR3 contains 17 residues. The chain's CDR3 is CASSLAQDRAGYYGYTF. In nucleotides, the CDR3 is TGTGCCAGCAGCTTGGCCCAGGACAGGGCGGGCTACTATGGCTACACCTTC.

This chain links TRBV6-6 with TRBJ2-7; 7 bases agree with TRBD2. V lost 2 bases, J lost 7 bases, and 5 bases stayed unmatched. CDR1 MNHNY and CDR2 SVGAGI come from the germline V gene (reference sequence). The CDR3 contains 13 residues. The CDR3 nucleotides are TGTGCCAGCAGTTACCTGGGGGGGGGAGAGCAGTACTTC. Translation gives CASSYLGGGEQYF.

The rearrangement joins TRBV29-1 to TRBJ1-1, with D unclear. The V end lost 0 bases, the J end lost 3 bases, and 8 bases lay between the germline ends. This CDR3 contains 13 residues. The V gene's germline CDR1 is SQVTM and CDR2 ANQGSEA. CDR3 amino acids: CSVEDSGDTEAFF. As DNA, the CDR3 is TGCAGCGTTGAAGACTCCGGGGACACTGAAGCTTTCTTT.

The rearrangement joins TRBV6-5 to TRBJ1-4, with TRBD1 matching 9 bases. Germline CDR1 reads MNHEY; CDR2 reads SVGAGI. Trimming removed 0 bases from V and 8 bases from J; junction bases left unmatched: 1. This CDR3 comprises 14 residues. This CDR3 reads CASSYSGQGEKLFF. DNA of the CDR3: TGTGCCAGCAGTTACTCGGGACAGGGAGAAAAACTGTTTTTT.

In this sample, this clone turned up a few times. The sample has other DNA sequences that encode this CDR3 too. The chain couples TRBV14 to TRBJ1-2, with unresolved D. V was clipped by 1 base and J by 5 bases, with 5 bases between them. The V gene's germline CDR1 is SGHDN and CDR2 FVKESK. CDR3 length equals 12 residues. This chain's CDR3 is CASSQGGYGYTF. CDR3 DNA sequence: TGTGCCAGCAGCCAAGGAGGGTATGGCTACACCTTC.

The chain links TRBV5-4 to TRBJ2-2; TRBD2 aligns across 11 bases. J gave up 0 bases and V 4 bases, and 2 bases lay outside the gene matches. Germline-derived CDR1 and CDR2 are SGHNT and YYREEE (reference sequence). The CDR3 is 16 amino acids. The CDR3 protein is CASSKLAGANTGELFF. CDR3 bases: TGTGCCAGCAGCAAACTAGCGGGGGCGAACACCGGGGAGCTGTTTTTT.

The chain combines TRBV12-5 with TRBJ2-7, with 7 nucleotides matching TRBD1. The V gene's germline CDR1 is LGHNT and CDR2 FRNRAP. The CDR3 extends over 14 amino acids. The J segment lost 4 bases and the V segment lost 4 bases, leaving 7 bases of the junction unmatched. DNA for the CDR3: TGTGCTAGTGGTTCGGGACAGAAAGGTTACGAGCAGTACTTC. This encodes CASGSGQKGYEQYF.

The chain recombines TRBV9 with TRBJ1-1, with unresolved D. CDR3 length: 11 amino acids. V lost 7 bases and J lost 3, with 7 bases in between. The germline V gene encodes CDR1 SGDLS and CDR2 YYNGEE. The CDR3: CASGRDTEAFF. The DNA of the CDR3 is TGTGCCAGCGGGCGGGACACTGAAGCTTTCTTT.

V and J are TRBV28 and TRBJ2-3, with TRBD2 matching 14 bases. The V gene's germline CDR1 is MDHEN and CDR2 SYDVKM. The length of the CDR3 is 17 residues. Trimming removed 4 bases from V and 0 bases from J; junction bases left unmatched: 3. The CDR3 protein is CASSSRLAGGSTDTQYF. The CDR3 DNA is TGTGCCAGCAGTTCCCGACTAGCGGGGGGGAGCACAGATACGCAGTATTTT.

The chain uses TRBV5-6 and TRBJ1-1; no clear D gene. CDR3 length: 13 amino acids. V dropped 0 bases and J dropped 4 bases, with 7 bases sitting between them. Germline assignment: CDR1 SGHDT and CDR2 YYEEEE. In nucleotides, the CDR3 is TGTGCCAGCAGCTTGGTAACGGTCACTGAAGCTTTCTTT. It specifies CASSLVTVTEAFF.

The chain employs TRBV5-4 and TRBJ2-3, with TRBD2 identical over 9 bases. The CDR3 runs 16 residues. The V and J ends lost 0 bases and 5 bases, in that order; junction bases with no gene match: 7. Germline V gives CDR1 SGHNT, CDR2 YYREEE (reference sequence). The CDR3 sequence is CASSLAGGGVLDTQYF. In DNA, the CDR3 is TGTGCCAGCAGCTTGGCTGGCGGGGGGGTCCTAGATACGCAGTATTTT. Full variable domain (missing parts from reference TRBV5-4 and TRBJ2-3): ETGVTQSPTHLIKTRGQQVTLRCSSQSGHNTVSWYQQALGQGPQFIFQYYREEENGRGNFPPRFSGLQFPNYSSELNVNALELDDSALYLCASSLAGGGVLDTQYFGPGTRLTVL.

The rearrangement links TRBV2 to TRBJ2-1; 12 bases are shared with TRBD2. This CDR3 contains 16 residues. J was trimmed by 4 bases and V by 6 bases; bases with no gene match: 7. CDR1 is SNHLY, CDR2 FYNNEI, per germline. The CDR3 spells CASRQLAGGTYNEQFF. The CDR3 DNA reads as TGTGCCAGCAGGCAACTAGCGGGGGGCACTTACAATGAGCAGTTCTTC.

This clone came up once. V is TRBV11-3 and J is TRBJ1-1, with a weak D call TRBD1 (5 bases). Germline-derived CDR1 and CDR2 are SGHNT and YENEEA. The CDR3 runs to 14 residues. The V end was cut by 1 base, the J end by 2 bases, with 8 bases between. The CDR3 loop is CASSLGGRNTEAFF. The DNA of the CDR3 is TGTGCCAGCAGCTTAGGGGGCAGAAACACTGAAGCTTTCTTT.

This chain connects TRBV5-1 to TRBJ2-7; TRBD2 agrees at 8 bases. CDR1 and CDR2 (germline): SGHRS, YFSETQ. This CDR3 is 14 amino acids long. The V segment lost 5 bases and the J segment 3 bases; nucleotides outside the gene matches: 7. This CDR3 is CASRSGGPLYEQYF. For the CDR3, the DNA is TGCGCCAGCAGGAGCGGGGGACCCCTCTACGAGCAGTACTTC.

J is TRBJ2-5 and V is TRBV2, with D perhaps matching TRBD2 (6 bases). The V end lost 6 bases, the J end lost 5 bases, and 13 bases lay between the germline ends. CDR3 length: 13 residues. Per germline, CDR1 SNHLY and CDR2 FYNNEI. CDR3 nucleotides: TGTGCCAGCAGCGGGGGTAGGCACGAGACCCAGTACTTC. Amino acid sequence: CASSGGRHETQYF. Complete variable domain (other parts from reference TRBV2 and TRBJ2-5): EPEVTQTPSHQVTQMGQEVILRCVPISNHLYFYWYRQILGQKVEFLVSFYNNEISEKSEIFDDQFSVERPDGSNFTLKIRSTKLEDSAMYFCASSGGRHETQYFGPGTRLLVL.

The gene calls are TRBV29-1 and TRBJ2-2; 7 bases align to TRBD1. The CDR3 loop spans 13 amino acids. The germline CDR1 and CDR2 sequences are SQVTM and ANQGSEA. Trimming removed 6 bases from V and 0 bases from J; junction bases left unmatched: 1. The CDR3 region is CSVGQSNTGELFF. The CDR3 DNA reads TGCAGCGTGGGACAGTCGAACACCGGGGAGCTGTTTTTT.

The V call is TRBV15, the J call TRBJ2-6; no definite D call. The CDR3 runs to 13 residues. Trimming cost V 3 bases and J 2 bases, with 2 bases left between them. The V gene's germline CDR1 is LNHNV and CDR2 YYDKDF (reference sequence). The CDR3 region is CATSSAGANVLTF. CDR3 DNA sequence: TGTGCCACCAGCAGCGCTGGGGCCAACGTCCTGACTTTC.

This clone was observed a handful of times. The rearrangement joins TRBV6-6 to TRBJ2-1; 8 nucleotides line up with TRBD2. V lost 6 bases, J lost 9 bases, and 10 bases stayed unmatched. CDR1 is MNHNY, CDR2 SVGAGI, per germline (reference sequence). The CDR3 has 14 amino acids. CDR3 sequence (DNA): TGTGCCAGCAGCGACTCGGACGGGAGGGGTGAGCAGTTCTTC. Translation gives CASSDSDGRGEQFF.